A single count supports the clone carrying this T cell receptor (beta chain). Trimming took off 8 bases at V and 7 bases at J, with 21 bases between the two ends. The CDR3 has 14 amino acids. CDR1 and CDR2 (germline): GTSNPN, SVGIG (reference sequence). This specimen comes from a study of Ad26.COV2.S vaccination and SARS-CoV-2 variants. Study-wide context: Once or twice, 56 days apart, Ad26.COV2.S was delivered intramuscularly.

Treatment in this sample: some 19 received Ad26.COV2.S at low or high dose, single or two shots; 5 received placebo; per-sample allocation not given. The investigators took samples on day 63 after the first vaccine or placebo injection. As its vector, the vaccine had Ad26, which expressed Wuhan-strain SARS-CoV-2 spike. Generated by immunoSEQ multiplex PCR, the TCRdb table keeps only in-frame clones and is missing some. The data contain 350,000 to 400,000 clones, about 88% of them singletons. The clonotype comes from a person between 18 and 59 years old who received the Ad26.COV2.S COVID-19 vaccine or a placebo. This chain connects TRBV30 to TRBJ1-3; no reliable D call. The sequencing here drew on peripheral blood, taken in a trial of Ad26.COV2.S vaccine versus placebo. The CDR3 nucleotides read TGTGCCGGCCAATCAAGGAGAATAGGGAACACCATATATTTT. It translates to CAGQSRRIGNTIYF.